This T cell receptor (beta chain) was identified in a study of blood T cells in healthy people across ages. Then a second PCR, running roughly 7 to 11 cycles, was carried out with a sample-barcoded 5' primer and a J-beta primer mix. TCRdb re-called the 5' RACE reads with MiXCR, one entry per CDR3 protein. The repertoire holds about 670,000 distinct CDR3 sequences, with around two fifths as singletons. The ends were cut back, 4 bases at V and 3 bases at J, with 25 bases in the middle. Germline CDR1 reads DFQATT; CDR2 reads SNEGSKA (reference sequence). The CDR3 runs to 18 residues. Study findings and constraints: As naive T cell percentage varied, TCR beta diversity correlated strongly with it.

Comments on this clonotype: Its antigen is not known. A much larger clone sits a single nucleotide away, making a read error possible.

The sequence came from a man aged 80 or over in good health. Specimen: blood. This chain links TRBV20-1 with TRBJ2-1; tentative D call: TRBD1 (6 bases). CDR3 nucleotide sequence: TGCAGTGCTATTCAACAGGGCCCCGGTCCAGCGAGCTACAATGAGCAGTTCTTC. Translated, it gives CSAIQQGPGPASYNEQFF.